This T cell receptor (beta chain) emerged from a study of cytomegalovirus exposure and HLA in healthy donors (TCRdb year 2017). Turning to the overall study: An earlier analysis of 587 of the donors reported 276 Gb of sequence data and around 120 million unique TCR beta sequences from 150 million to 200 million T cells. Genome-wide SNP genotypes for about 60% of the 666 donors were used in a later genetic analysis, which treated that subset as a discovery cohort. The aim of the study was to test whether cataloging public T cell receptors could identify signatures of past pathogen exposure. On average, over 200,000 unique TCR beta nucleotide sequences were sequenced per donor among fewer than 500 genotyped donors of the cohort, with 15% to 20% of those sequences being non-productive. Of the 300 to 450 genotyped donors, 65% to 90% fell in the genetic ancestry cluster associated with self-reported Caucasian donors. In addition to the first cohort of around 670 subjects, a separate validation cohort of 120 different subjects was used. Rather than using new phenotypic data, the later analysis identified candidate immune exposures from TCR beta sequences and from how often those sequences occurred across donors. To study patterns of TCR occurrence, a later analysis re-analyzed previously published TCR beta repertoires from hundreds of donors and added high-resolution HLA genotyping. The T cell repertoires of 666 subjects were profiled by immunosequencing and related to cytomegalovirus serostatus. The study combined high-throughput TCR immunosequencing, statistical association of individual TCRs with disease status, and machine learning to predict cytomegalovirus infection status. HLA typing covered class I and class II loci at four-digit resolution. Donor age, sex, ethnicity and CMV serostatus were compiled alongside the repertoire data. Four to six DR-DQ haplotypes were handled as single units for association and clustering, since linkage in the cohort was strong. About 320 gigabases of sequencing data and approximately 93 million unique TCR sequences were included in an early release covering under 650 HLA-typed donors. Every discovery cohort repertoire had been produced on one sequencing platform. Typing coverage varied by locus: 629-630 donors for A, B, C, DRB1 and DQB1; 522 for DQA1; over 600 for DPA1; around 450 for DPB1. In an earlier analysis of 587 of the donors, high-throughput TCR beta sequencing was used to judge whether each TCR beta V gene segment behaved as functional or pseudogenic.

The method behind the library was the immunoSEQ multiplex PCR assay. For the multiplex PCR, a mixture combining 60 forward primers for TCR Vbeta segments and 13 reverse primers for TCR Jbeta segments was used. A multiplex PCR assay on genomic DNA amplified the CDR3 region of rearranged TCR beta genes. Amplified TCR beta libraries were sequenced as 87-base-pair reads on the Illumina HiSeq System. The authors' analysis ran thus. A later analysis tallied 75 million to 95 million unique TCR beta chains across the 600 to 700 repertoires, and some 10 million of those chains were shared by two or more donors. To remove PCR and sequencing errors, raw reads were error-corrected and collapsed into unique sequences using a nearest-neighbor algorithm that merged closely related sequences. CDR3 sequences were aligned to IMGT reference sequences to assign V, D and J gene segments. For a sequence to be retained, a match of at least six nucleotides was required to both a V gene segment and a J gene segment. A rearrangement was called productive if the CDR3 had no stop codons and remained in frame with V and J, and every other rearrangement was called non-productive. CDR3 was defined according to IMGT convention as the region running from the second conserved V-encoded cysteine to the conserved J-encoded phenylalanine. The earlier analysis of roughly 590 of the donors excluded any sequence lacking an unambiguous match to a single V gene segment. In an earlier analysis of 500 to 750 of the donors, V segments were called functional above 56.7% productive rearrangements and were called segregating when the between-donor standard deviation exceeded 5%. A statistical classification framework was built to diagnose cytomegalovirus status from the catalog of TCR beta chain sequences. In a later analysis, V and J genes were assigned by comparing TCR nucleotide sequences against IMGT/GENE-DB human TR gene sequences. The TCRdist pipeline was used in a later analysis to assign CDR3 sequences and most-parsimonious VDJ recombination scenarios. In a later analysis, every TCR beta chain was defined by the combination of its CDR3 amino acid sequence and its V-gene family, and reads without a unique V-gene family were dropped. As a way to deal with suspected cross-contamination and a sequencing artifact, a later analysis dropped nearly 600 nucleotide sequences that were highly shared and had low generation probability. For each public chain, a later analysis derived a clonal expansion index from normalized ranks of inferred template counts within each repertoire. In a later analysis, generation probabilities were computed using a VDJ recombination model fitted to out-of-frame rearrangements, and the results were checked against IGoR. In a later analysis, hypergeometric tests were used to score TCR-TCR, TCR-HLA and TCR-CMV co-occurrence, with a repertoire-size bias correction applied to TCR pairs. In a later analysis, false discovery rates were estimated by permuting HLA or CMV assignments 20 times. In a later analysis, co-occurring TCRs were grouped using DBSCAN, with TCRdist sequence similarity added in when clustering inside HLA-allele-positive subsets. Repertoires with fewer than 30,000 or more than 120,000 public chains were left out of co-occurrence clustering, as were a few repertoires with anomalous nucleotide sharing. TCRdb mirrors the immuneACCESS table, restricted to in-frame sequences. Some clones are absent from its copies; in checked studies, under half trace to an unresolved V gene, and the reason for the others is unknown. V, J and clone size reflect that table, while D and trimming were determined from the DNA. This sample's records show 80,000 to 100,000 clones. Of the sample, 15% falls within the top ten clones.

The cohort consisted of 650 to 850 healthy bone marrow donors. All cohort members were sampled while nominally healthy, although unrecorded immune exposures were likely present. The donor tested CMV seropositive and was one of the 289 seropositive cohort members. Every donor gave a peripheral blood sample, and the peripheral blood mononuclear cells from that sample were used for TCR beta sequencing. Genomic DNA extraction from the blood cell samples was performed with the Qiagen DNeasy Blood Extraction Kit. Reading the germline V gene (reference sequence) gives CDR1 SEHNR and CDR2 FQNEAQ. The CDR3, cysteine through phenylalanine, is 13 amino acids long. Only CDR3 DNA is held: 39 bases, read in frame from base 1. The germline ends are 11 bases apart after V is trimmed by 1 base and J by 10 bases. Comments on this clone: Its antigen is not yet known.

Study-level results and caveats: Across donors, most TCR sequences were observed very rarely, whereas some public TCRs were present in many individuals. Some IMGT-functional V segments, including TRBV6-2 and TRBV6-3, could not be distinguished by the 87-base-pair reads and were therefore excluded. In this cohort, only TCR beta chains were sequenced, and detectable features were limited by the absence of alpha or paired-chain data. In a later analysis, several top co-occurrence clusters were reported to appear linked to parvovirus B19, influenza, CMV and Epstein-Barr virus. Assigning TCR associations to individual alleles was difficult when HLA alleles, especially DR and DQ, strongly co-occurred. Because counts were too low, 15 or so rarely observed V segments, including chromosome 9 orphons, were excluded from the earlier analysis of roughly 580 of the donors. Compared with the approximately 720-donor mean, donors in an Asian-associated ancestry cluster had fewer N-insertions in productive TCRs, according to a later genetic analysis. According to the authors, the approach could potentially be generalized to other disease states and immunological phenotypes. CMV serostatus was the only immune exposure information available for the cohort. At a false discovery rate of 0.05, a later analysis linked under 20,000 TCR beta sequences to specific HLA alleles. A further reported finding was that TCR beta sequences accurately predicted the HLA-A and HLA-B alleles for most subjects in the first cohort. In a later analysis, TCR association rates were found to vary across HLA loci, with the most associated TCRs seen for DRB1 alleles and the fewest for HLA-C alleles. Because HLA typing was missing for some donors at each locus, association tests included only the typed subset. A total of 164 TCR beta chains were listed by the study as associated with cytomegalovirus. Roughly uniform sequencing depth across donors was assumed in presence/absence analyses, although this assumption may not hold. Correlated functional status among segregating V segments might be attributable to linkage disequilibrium, but an unknown experimental factor could not be ruled out. In vitro tests confirmed that three of the cytomegalovirus-associated TCR beta chains recognize cytomegalovirus antigens. In a later analysis, HLA-associated TCR beta chains were found to be more clonally expanded and to have lower generation probabilities than equally common non-associated chains. In an earlier analysis of some 500 of the donors, most TCR beta V segments appeared in productive rearrangements about 90% or about 30% of the time, broadly matching IMGT annotations. A group of highly shared sequence variants was considered likely to be a technical artifact of the sequencing pipeline. In a later genetic analysis, a missense DCLRE1C variant was associated with V-gene and J-gene trimming of TCR beta chains, and the association was replicated in an independent cohort. Most CMV-associated TCR beta chains appeared to be HLA-restricted in a later analysis, and the HLA associations seemed to be driven largely by CMV exposure. The classifier was reported to diagnose cytomegalovirus status with high specificity and sensitivity in both the original and validation cohorts.

The clonotype comes from a man over 45 in good health and CMV-seropositive. Sequencing input: PBMCs. The chain is encoded by TRBV7-9 joined to TRBJ1-5; no confident D gene assignment can be made. The CDR3 region: CASSLDGMGPQHF. The bases read TGTGCCAGCAGCTTAGACGGGATGGGACCCCAGCATTTT.